Listed below are T cell receptor beta chains from one sample, sequenced in a study of control samples from healthy donors and cancer patients. Only in-frame clones appear in the TCRdb table, and some are missing; sequencing was by immunoSEQ multiplex PCR. The table has about 100,000 clones, around 85% seen once; the top ten hold approximately 19%. What was sequenced was blood. The receptors were sampled from a man younger than 45 in good health. CDR3s leave out the opening cysteine and the closing phenylalanine or tryptophan. The D gene is left open where the match is weak. The size of a clone is reported for some rows only, either as once, few or many, or as a class for expanded clones.

cdr3_aa: ASSPPDREDIQY
clone_size: once
v_call: TRBV7-9
d_call: TRBD1

cdr3_aa: ASSETFSYEQY
clone_size: NA
v_call: TRBV25-1
d_call: NA

cdr3_aa: ASSPGTARDTQY
clone_size: NA
v_call: TRBV5-1
d_call: TRBD1

cdr3_aa: ASRADRDTGELF
clone_size: NA
v_call: TRBV2
d_call: NA

cdr3_aa: ASSEAQGATDTQY
clone_size: NA
v_call: TRBV10-1
d_call: TRBD1

cdr3_aa: ASSTSSTGTYNEQF
clone_size: NA
v_call: TRBV19
d_call: TRBD1

cdr3_aa: ASSPTSSEQY
clone_size: once
v_call: TRBV6-6
d_call: NA

cdr3_aa: ASSLVGSRSYEQY
clone_size: few
v_call: TRBV28
d_call: NA

cdr3_aa: AISDGHKANTGELF
clone_size: NA
v_call: TRBV10-3
d_call: NA

cdr3_aa: ASSSGLDYGYT
clone_size: NA
v_call: TRBV7-9
d_call: NA

cdr3_aa: ATSDRGGAVLSGELF
clone_size: NA
v_call: TRBV24-1
d_call: TRBD2

cdr3_aa: ASSWGRTSYEQY
clone_size: NA
v_call: TRBV11-2
d_call: NA

cdr3_aa: ASRPDLARIGELF
clone_size: NA
v_call: TRBV5-1
d_call: NA

cdr3_aa: ASSPGPPLLGYT
clone_size: NA
v_call: TRBV19
d_call: NA

cdr3_aa: ASSWGTANTGELF
clone_size: NA
v_call: TRBV5-1
d_call: TRBD1

cdr3_aa: ASSTQRGDTQY
clone_size: NA
v_call: TRBV5-6
d_call: NA

cdr3_aa: ASSISWSGVGEKLF
clone_size: NA
v_call: TRBV19
d_call: NA

cdr3_aa: ASSLGTYAEAF
clone_size: NA
v_call: TRBV5-1
d_call: NA

cdr3_aa: ASGGQGSNQPQH
clone_size: once
v_call: TRBV6-6
d_call: TRBD1

cdr3_aa: ASSTHAISYEQY
clone_size: once
v_call: TRBV7-2
d_call: NA

cdr3_aa: ASRLGTSVNKETQY
clone_size: NA
v_call: TRBV6-6
d_call: TRBD2

cdr3_aa: ASKSWSNQPQH
clone_size: NA
v_call: TRBV2
d_call: NA

cdr3_aa: ASSEYGTGAYEQY
clone_size: NA
v_call: TRBV2
d_call: TRBD1

cdr3_aa: ASSVDGGATGELF
clone_size: few
v_call: TRBV9
d_call: NA

cdr3_aa: ASSQNAGSNQPQH
clone_size: NA
v_call: TRBV5-5
d_call: NA

cdr3_aa: ATSRGVSRTDTQY
clone_size: NA
v_call: TRBV24-1
d_call: NA

cdr3_aa: ASSVTQTSYEQY
clone_size: NA
v_call: TRBV9
d_call: NA

cdr3_aa: ASSYQGMDTEAF
clone_size: NA
v_call: TRBV6-5
d_call: NA

cdr3_aa: AWKLEETQY
clone_size: NA
v_call: TRBV30
d_call: NA

cdr3_aa: ASKTEESYNSPLH
clone_size: NA
v_call: TRBV5-6
d_call: NA

cdr3_aa: ASSSSGGPLRSYNEQF
clone_size: once
v_call: TRBV7-9
d_call: TRBD2

cdr3_aa: AWSASWGEKLF
clone_size: NA
v_call: TRBV30
d_call: NA

cdr3_aa: ASSLSSSGVQETQY
clone_size: NA
v_call: TRBV7-7
d_call: TRBD2

cdr3_aa: ASSVGGGLYEQY
clone_size: NA
v_call: TRBV2
d_call: NA

cdr3_aa: ASSPSGFQPQH
clone_size: NA
v_call: TRBV12-3/TRBV12-4
d_call: NA

cdr3_aa: ASSSTVLNTEAF
clone_size: NA
v_call: TRBV19
d_call: NA

cdr3_aa: ASSPISYSPLH
clone_size: NA
v_call: TRBV4-1
d_call: NA

cdr3_aa: ASSFPTGTNEQF
clone_size: NA
v_call: TRBV27
d_call: NA

cdr3_aa: ASSYGRGIGEQF
clone_size: once
v_call: TRBV6-6
d_call: NA

cdr3_aa: ASSLVGGGSPLH
clone_size: NA
v_call: TRBV7-9
d_call: NA

cdr3_aa: ASSEQRGAGEQF
clone_size: few
v_call: TRBV6-1
d_call: TRBD2

cdr3_aa: ASTRDRTGGLYGYT
clone_size: NA
v_call: TRBV19
d_call: TRBD1

cdr3_aa: ASSFGGDRNYGYT
clone_size: NA
v_call: TRBV7-3
d_call: TRBD1

cdr3_aa: ASSSSSSYNSPLH
clone_size: NA
v_call: TRBV9
d_call: NA